These 26 T cell receptor beta chains share one sample of origin, sequenced in a study of cytomegalovirus exposure and HLA in healthy donors. The PCR contained 60 Vbeta and 13 Jbeta primers. TCRdb keeps only in-frame clones here, not all; method: immunoSEQ multiplex PCR. The sample carries 130,000 or so clones, about three quarters recorded once. The specimen was PBMCs. The receptors were gathered from a man aged 35 to 55 in good health and CMV-seronegative.

The chain recombines TRBV11-3 with TRBJ2-3, with 11 bases lining up with TRBD2. Per germline, CDR1 SGHNT and CDR2 YENEEA. Trimming cost V 5 bases and J 3 bases; bases outside gene matches: 7. This CDR3 region has 16 residues. The CDR3 loop reads CASSQGTSGRTDTQYF. For the CDR3, the DNA is TGTGCCAGCAGCCAGGGGACTAGCGGACGTACAGATACGCAGTATTTT. Full variable domain (outside the CDR3, taken from reference TRBV11-3 and TRBJ2-3): EAGVVQSPRYKIIEKKQPVAFWCNPISGHNTLYWYLQNLGQGPELLIRYENEEAVDDSQLPKDRFSAERLKGVDSTLKIQPAELGDSAVYLCASSQGTSGRTDTQYFGPGTRLTVL.

V and J are TRBV28 and TRBJ1-5; maybe TRBD1 (5 bases). Per the germline V gene, CDR1 is MDHEN and CDR2 is SYDVKM. Trimming left V 6 bases short and J 1 base short, with 10 bases between. This CDR3 contains 14 residues. CDR3 nucleotide sequence: TGTGCCAGCAGCTCGAAGGGGAGCAATCAGCCCCAGCATTTT. Its translation: CASSSKGSNQPQHF.

CDR3 coding DNA: TGTGCCAGCAGCTTAGGTACCGGGGAACTAGCCTACAATGAGCAGTTCTTC. Its translation: CASSLGTGELAYNEQFF. The gene calls are TRBV7-8 and TRBJ2-1; tentative D call: TRBD2 (5 bases). V was pared by 1 base and J by 2 bases, with 15 bases between. The CDR3 consists of 17 residues. Germline loops: CDR1 SGHVS, CDR2 FQNEAQ.

The chain employs TRBV4-2 and TRBJ2-3; the match to TRBD2 covers 10 bases. CDR1 is LGHNA and CDR2 is YNFKEQ in the germline V gene. This CDR3 contains 17 residues. J gave up 4 bases and V 4 bases, and 11 bases lay outside the gene matches. CDR3 coding DNA: TGTGCCAGCAGCCCCCTAAAGCGGGAGGGACGATCAGATACGCAGTATTTT. It is translated as CASSPLKREGRSDTQYF.

This sequence joins TRBV7-8 and TRBJ1-2, with TRBD1 matching 9 bases. The V gene end was trimmed by 1 base and the J gene end by 4 bases; junction bases not matched to a gene: 4. Germline V lookup: CDR1 SGHVS, CDR2 FQNEAQ. The length of the CDR3 is 15 residues. CDR3 bases: TGTGCCAGCAGCTTAGGGGGACAGGGAGGCTATGGCTACACCTTC. The encoded protein is CASSLGGQGGYGYTF.

This clone was seen more than once but under ten times. The rearrangement uses TRBV5-8 and TRBJ2-5, with TRBD2 identical over 12 bases. The CDR3 runs 18 residues. Germline V gene sequence: CDR1 SGHTS, CDR2 YDEGEE. After removal of 0 bases from V and 1 base from J, the junction contained 7 bases not matched to a gene. The CDR3 region has the DNA TGTGCCAGCAGCTTGGCCATACTAGCGGGAGGACCCCAAGAGACCCAGTACTTC. Translated, it gives CASSLAILAGGPQETQYF.

This clone was seen a handful of times. The rearrangement uses TRBV5-1 and TRBJ2-2; D perhaps matches TRBD2 (6 bases). This CDR3 has 16 amino acids. The germline V and J ends were trimmed by 1 base and 4 bases, with 14 bases remaining between them. CDR1 is SGHRS and CDR2 is YFSETQ in the germline V gene. The CDR3 loop reads CASSLTRLESTGELFF. Written as DNA, the CDR3 is TGCGCCAGCAGCTTGACCAGACTAGAATCCACCGGGGAGCTGTTTTTT. The full variable domain, rest sourced from reference TRBV5-1 and TRBJ2-2, is KAGVTQTPRYLIKTRGQQVTLSCSPISGHRSVSWYQQTPGQGLQFLFEYFSETQRNKGNFPGRFSGRQFSNSRSEMNVSTLELGDSALYLCASSLTRLESTGELFFGEGSRLTVL.

This sequence joins TRBV19 and TRBJ2-3, with D possibly TRBD1 on 6 matching bases. The V end was cut by 5 bases, the J end by 8 bases, with 23 bases between. The V gene's germline CDR1 is LNHDA and CDR2 SQIVND (reference sequence). There are 16 residues in the CDR3. The DNA of the CDR3 is TGTGCCAGTAGTGTTCATCCGGACAGCCTTTTTGGTACGCAGTATTTT. Translation: CASSVHPDSLFGTQYF. Full variable domain (rest looked up from reference TRBV19 and TRBJ2-3): DGGITQSPKYLFRKEGQNVTLSCEQNLNHDAMYWYRQDPGQGLRLIYYSQIVNDFQKGDIAEGYSVSREKKESFPLTVTSAQKNPTAFYLCASSVHPDSLFGTQYFGPGTRLTVL.

This chain joins TRBV28 and TRBJ2-1, with D maybe TRBD1 (5 bases). Deletions cut 4 bases from V and 3 bases from J, with 16 bases between. CDR3 length equals 16 residues. Per the germline V gene, CDR1 is MDHEN and CDR2 is SYDVKM. DNA for the CDR3: TGTGCCAGCAGTTCACAAAAGCTAGGGGTCTACAATGAGCAGTTCTTC. The encoded protein is CASSSQKLGVYNEQFF.

The chain joins TRBV10-3 to TRBJ2-7; possible D gene TRBD1, 6 bases. The CDR3 extends over 17 amino acids. Germline V CDR1 and CDR2: ENHRY, SYGVKD. V was cut by 2 bases and J by 7 bases, with 24 bases left in between. CDR3 nucleotide sequence: TGTGCCATCAGTGAGCCGGGAATTCAGGGGTGGTGGGGTGAGCAGTACTTC. It encodes CAISEPGIQGWWGEQYF.

The chain joins TRBV19 to TRBJ1-1; perhaps TRBD1 as D (5 bases). The V gene's germline CDR1 is LNHDA and CDR2 SQIVND (reference sequence). CDR3 length: 18 residues. Trimming stripped 6 bases from V and 1 base from J, with 24 bases between. CDR3 sequence reads: CASRPSSLQGMGNTEAFF. DNA for the CDR3: TGTGCCAGTAGACCCTCCTCGTTGCAGGGAATGGGGAACACTGAAGCTTTCTTT.

This CDR3 reads CASSLSRATDTQYF. DNA of the CDR3: TGTGCCAGCAGCTTATCCAGGGCCACAGATACGCAGTATTTT. The chain carries TRBV7-2 and TRBJ2-3, with D maybe TRBD1 (5 bases). The CDR3 is 14 amino acids. Germline values: CDR1 SGHTA, CDR2 FQGNSA. The V gene lost 2 bases and the J gene lost 2 bases, with 8 bases spanning the gap.

Only a few counts were recorded for this clone. The V gene is TRBV6-1, the J gene TRBJ2-1; 10 bases line up with TRBD1. The CDR3 contains 15 residues. The trim removed 7 bases at V and 2 bases at J, leaving 5 bases unmatched. Germline V gene lookup returns CDR1 MNHNS and CDR2 SASEGT. The CDR3 loop reads CASTLGQGTYNEQFF. CDR3 nucleotides: TGTGCCAGCACCTTGGGACAGGGGACCTACAATGAGCAGTTCTTC.

V is TRBV30 and J is TRBJ2-7; perhaps TRBD2 as D (7 bases). Trimming stripped 0 bases from V and 6 bases from J, with 12 bases between. The CDR3 sequence is 13 residues long. Germline CDR1 GTSNPN, CDR2 SVGIG (reference sequence). CDR3 bases: TGTGCCTGGAGTGTACGCGGGGGCGCCGAGCAGTACTTC. Amino acids: CAWSVRGGAEQYF. Complete variable domain (other parts from reference TRBV30 and TRBJ2-7): SQTIHQWPATLVQPVGSPLSLECTVEGTSNPNLYWYRQAAGRGLQLLFYSVGIGQISSEVPQNLSASRPQDRQFILSSKKLLLSDSGFYLCAWSVRGGAEQYFGPGTRLTVT.

The chain combines TRBV5-1 with TRBJ2-4; perhaps TRBD2 as D (6 bases). This CDR3 has 15 residues. Germline assignment: CDR1 SGHRS and CDR2 YFSETQ. Trimming pared 5 bases from V and 0 bases from J, leaving 12 bases between. CDR3 coding DNA: TGCGCCAGCAGGGAGGGCGATATAGCCAAAAACATTCAGTACTTC. Translation gives CASREGDIAKNIQYF.

The chain joins TRBV28 to TRBJ1-2; D possibly corresponds to TRBD1 (5 bases). CDR1 and CDR2 (germline): MDHEN, SYDVKM. The CDR3 totals 12 residues. Trimming removed 6 bases from V and 5 bases from J, with 10 bases in between. CDR3 in amino acids: CASSDRGYGYTF. The CDR3 bases are TGTGCCAGCAGCGACCGGGGGTATGGCTACACCTTC.

The rearrangement joins TRBV19 to TRBJ1-1, with D possibly being TRBD1 (6 bases). Trimming stripped 5 bases from V and 8 bases from J, with 12 bases between. The CDR3 is 12 amino acids. Per germline, CDR1 LNHDA and CDR2 SQIVND (reference sequence). The CDR3 loop is CASSFSDREAFF. CDR3 DNA: TGTGCCAGTAGTTTTTCGGACAGAGAAGCTTTCTTT.

The V call is TRBV18, the J call TRBJ2-2; 14 nucleotides align to TRBD2. The germline V gene has CDR1 KGHSH and CDR2 LQKENI. CDR3 length: 17 amino acids. Unmatched junction bases numbered 1, after V lost 3 bases and J lost 1 base. CDR3 sequence (DNA): TGTGCCAGCTCACCCGGGACTAGCGGGAGGAACACCGGGGAGCTGTTTTTT. Its protein is CASSPGTSGRNTGELFF.

V is TRBV6-5 and J is TRBJ1-5; possibly TRBD1 for D (5 bases). Germline lookup yields CDR1 MNHEY and CDR2 SVGAGI. V was shortened by 0 bases and J by 3 bases, with 9 bases between the two germline ends. The CDR3 contains 15 residues. The CDR3 protein is CASSYSGGTNQPQHF. For the CDR3, the DNA is TGTGCCAGCAGTTACTCAGGAGGGACCAATCAGCCCCAGCATTTT.

The chain recombines TRBV2 with TRBJ2-1, with 8 bases identical to TRBD2. V shed 8 bases, J shed 0 bases, and the junction held 6 bases outside the gene matches. CDR3 length: 15 amino acids. Germline V gene data show CDR1 as SNHLY and CDR2 as FYNNEI. In nucleotides, the CDR3 is TGTGCCAGCCCGGGCGGGGGGAGCTCCTACAATGAGCAGTTCTTC. Translating gives CASPGGGSSYNEQFF.

In this sample, this clone turned up a few times. The chain joins TRBV19 to TRBJ2-1; tentative D call: TRBD2 (6 bases). The CDR3 extends over 17 amino acids. Per the germline V gene, CDR1 is LNHDA and CDR2 is SQIVND (reference sequence). V gave up 3 bases and J gave up 3 bases, with 18 bases separating them. The CDR3 region is CASSIRLGTGLYNEQFF. DNA for the CDR3: TGTGCCAGTAGTATCAGGCTGGGGACGGGACTCTACAATGAGCAGTTCTTC.

The V gene is TRBV21-1, the J gene TRBJ1-4; TRBD1 reflects the table's D call only, with no check against the DNA. TRBV21-1 is classified as a pseudogene. The CDR3 runs to 16 residues. The CDR3 DNA reads TGTGCCAGCAGCGAAAAAAGACACAGGGTTCTGGAAAAACTGTTTTTT. It translates to CASSEKRHRVLEKLFF.

V is TRBV6-1 and J is TRBJ2-7; 10 positions match TRBD1. The junction had 6 bases not matched to a gene; V was cut back by 9 bases and J by 4 bases. The CDR3 runs to 13 residues. Germline assignment: CDR1 MNHNS and CDR2 SASEGT. CDR3 in DNA: TGTGCCAGGGGACAGGGGCTAAGGTACGAGCAGTACTTC. Translating it yields CARGQGLRYEQYF.

This sequence joins TRBV30 and TRBJ2-7; 10 nucleotides match TRBD2. V dropped 0 bases and J dropped 0; count of bases not matched to a gene: 11. Germline lookup yields CDR1 GTSNPN and CDR2 SVGIG (reference sequence). CDR3 size: 18 residues. The CDR3 region is CAWSVLRLSSGSSYEQYF. DNA of the CDR3: TGTGCCTGGAGTGTACTTCGTCTCTCTAGCGGGAGCTCCTACGAGCAGTACTTC.

This chain uses TRBV19 with TRBJ1-3; D is perhaps TRBD1 (5 bases). Trimming shortened V by 7 bases and J by 4 bases, and 20 bases separated the two germline ends. Germline V gives CDR1 LNHDA, CDR2 SQIVND (reference sequence). This CDR3 is 16 amino acids long. Here the CDR3 DNA reads TGTGCCAGTAAGATGGGTTCAGGGTTGGCCGGAAACACCATATATTTT. The encoded protein is CASKMGSGLAGNTIYF.

This chain joins TRBV28 and TRBJ2-1; a weak D match, TRBD2 (6 bases). Germline CDR1 MDHEN, CDR2 SYDVKM. The CDR3 is 15 residues long. With 5 bases removed from V and 4 bases from J, the gap between germline ends came to 15 bases. The CDR3 reads CASSPQGLQYNEQFF. The CDR3 DNA reads TGTGCCAGCAGTCCGCAGGGACTCCAGTACAATGAGCAGTTCTTC.